Only one count was recorded for the clone carrying this TCR beta chain. Antigen: not known. These data originate in a study of CD4+ T cells in melanoma. The length of the CDR3 is 15 residues. The ends were cut back, 5 bases at V and 5 bases at J, with 19 bases in the middle. From germline, CDR1 is LNHDA and CDR2 SQIVND (reference sequence). Study findings and constraints: Reportedly, melanoma neoantigen-specific CD4+ T cells showed varied differentiation states. A reported correlation linked neoantigen-specific CD4+ T cells to CD8+, macrophage and B cell function.

The repertoire was sequenced with immunoSEQ multiplex PCR; TCRdb's copy has only in-frame clones and lacks some. The data contain 15,000 to 20,000 clones, roughly 85% of them singletons. The sequenced sample was cells from a culture (not recorded whether cultured in vitro). The sequence was obtained from a human donor with melanoma. This chain uses TRBV19 with TRBJ2-7; the D call may be TRBD1 or TRBD2 (5 bases each). The CDR3 region has the DNA TGTGCCAGTAGTCCTTATCCAGGGCCGCGGGACGAGCAGTACTTC. Protein: CASSPYPGPRDEQYF.